These 10 T cell receptor beta chains were sequenced from one sample in a study of blood T cells in healthy people across ages. Then a second PCR, running about 7 to 11 cycles, was carried out with a sample-barcoded 5' primer and a J-beta primer mix. TCRdb fed the 5' RACE reads into MiXCR, producing one record per CDR3 protein. The table records roughly 860,000 distinct CDR3 sequences, about 59% of them present only once. The material sequenced was blood. These TCRs come from a man younger than 40 in good health.

This clonotype was seen a handful of times. The chain uses TRBV14 and TRBJ2-7; 9 bases line up with TRBD1. The CDR3 has 18 residues. V trimming: 4 bases; J trimming: 0 bases; junction bases outside the gene matches: 13. In germline, CDR1 is SGHDN, CDR2 FVKESK. The CDR3 protein is CASSPHPGQGPSSYEQYF. The CDR3 coding sequence is TGTGCCAGCAGCCCACACCCGGGACAGGGTCCTAGCTCCTACGAGCAGTACTTC.

The chain couples TRBV5-1 to TRBJ1-4; TRBD1 aligns across 7 bases. Germline V gene lookup returns CDR1 SGHRS and CDR2 YFSETQ. The CDR3 length is 14 residues. J lost 8 bases, V lost 4 bases, and 8 bases had no gene match. The CDR3 nucleotides are TGCGCCAGCAGCCAAGGACAGGCATTCGAAAAACTGTTTTTT. The encoded protein is CASSQGQAFEKLFF.

In DNA, the CDR3 is TGTGCCAGCAGCAGGGACAGGGAAGGAGAGACCCAGTTCTTC. This sequence encodes CASSRDREGETQFF. V is TRBV7-2 and J is TRBJ2-1, with 9 bases lining up with TRBD1. The length of the CDR3 is 14 residues. CDR1 and CDR2 (germline): SGHTA, FQGNSA. V lost 5 bases to trimming and J lost 13 bases; unmatched junction nucleotides: 12. Complete variable domain (other parts from reference TRBV7-2 and TRBJ2-1): GAGVSQSPSNKVTEKGKDVELRCDPISGHTALYWYRQSLGQGLEFLIYFQGNSAPDKSGLPSDRFSAERTGGSVSTLTIQRTQQEDSAVYLCASSRDREGETQFFGPGTRLTVL.

The rearrangement uses TRBV6-5 and TRBJ1-2; D ambiguous. CDR3 length equals 14 residues. CDR1 is MNHEY and CDR2 is SVGAGI in the germline V gene. V lost 0 bases to trimming and J lost 3 bases, with 8 bases between them. CDR3 DNA sequence: TGTGCCAGCAGTTACTCCCGGTCTGACTATGGCTACACCTTC. This sequence encodes CASSYSRSDYGYTF.

The V call is TRBV7-2, the J call TRBJ2-1; TRBD1 agrees at 7 bases. In germline, CDR1 is SGHTA, CDR2 FQGNSA. The CDR3 covers 16 residues. Losses at the gene ends were 5 bases for V and 4 bases for J; bases not matched to a gene: 11. The CDR3 bases are TGTGCCAGCAGCCCGACAGGGCTTGGGGTTTACAATGAGCAGTTCTTC. This encodes CASSPTGLGVYNEQFF.

This clonotype was detected only a few times. The chain recombines TRBV7-3 with TRBJ2-1; D uncertain. Germline values: CDR1 SGHTA, CDR2 FQGTGA. The CDR3 spans 13 residues. V shed 3 bases and J shed 15 bases, with 18 bases lying between them. CDR3 DNA: TGTGCCAGCAGCTTGGGGTCCCTCGGGCTACGGTTCTTC. Translated: CASSLGSLGLRFF. The entire variable domain, with the rest obtained from reference TRBV7-3 and TRBJ2-1, is as follows: GAGVSQTPSNKVTEKGKYVELRCDPISGHTALYWYRQSLGQGPEFLIYFQGTGAADDSGLPNDRFFAVRPEGSVSTLKIQRTERGDSAVYLCASSLGSLGLRFFGPGTRLTVL.

The V gene is TRBV7-2, the J gene TRBJ1-6; D not resolved. The V and J ends lost 5 bases and 10 bases respectively, with 21 bases between them. This CDR3 has 16 residues. Per germline, CDR1 SGHTA and CDR2 FQGNSA. CDR3 region: CASSPLRGRGVSPLHF. In DNA, the CDR3 is TGTGCCAGCAGCCCACTCCGAGGTCGGGGAGTCTCACCCCTCCACTTT. The full variable domain, rest sourced from reference TRBV7-2 and TRBJ1-6, is GAGVSQSPSNKVTEKGKDVELRCDPISGHTALYWYRQSLGQGLEFLIYFQGNSAPDKSGLPSDRFSAERTGGSVSTLTIQRTQQEDSAVYLCASSPLRGRGVSPLHFGNGTRLTVT.

This sequence joins TRBV28 and TRBJ2-4, with D unresolved. V dropped 6 bases and J dropped 6 bases, with 9 bases sitting between them. Germline V gives CDR1 MDHEN, CDR2 SYDVKM. The CDR3 loop spans 12 amino acids. The DNA for the CDR3 is TGTGCCAGCAGGCCCGCAGGAAACATTCAGTACTTC. It specifies CASRPAGNIQYF.

The CDR3 spells CASSQAQGAASFF. The CDR3 bases are TGTGCCAGCAGCCAAGCACAGGGGGCGGCATCTTTCTTT. The rearrangement links TRBV3-1 to TRBJ1-1, with 9 bases that match TRBD1. The germline V gene has CDR1 LGHDT and CDR2 YNNKEL (reference sequence). The V gene end was trimmed by 1 base and the J gene end by 12 bases; junction bases not matched to a gene: 6. This CDR3 has 13 residues.

This chain links TRBV6-5 with TRBJ2-3; TRBD1 agrees at 8 bases. Looked up from germline, CDR1 is MNHEY and CDR2 is SVGAGI. The length of the CDR3 is 16 residues. V shed 5 bases, J shed 4 bases, and the junction held 11 bases outside the gene matches. The CDR3: CASSNPRTGLADTQYF. The DNA of the CDR3 is TGTGCCAGCAGTAACCCCAGGACAGGGCTGGCAGATACGCAGTATTTT.